Listed below are T cell receptor beta chains from one sample, sequenced in a study of cytomegalovirus exposure and HLA in healthy donors. Generated by immunoSEQ multiplex PCR, the TCRdb table keeps only in-frame clones and is missing some. The sample has roughly 150,000 clones; 55% to 70% are singletons. Sequenced: PBMCs. The origin of the receptors is a woman aged 25 to 39 in good health and CMV-seropositive. CDR3s include the opening cysteine and the closing phenylalanine or tryptophan. D genes are given only for firm matches. Part of the rows lack a size; the others show once, few, many or a class for expanded clones.

V: TRBV5-4; J: TRBJ2-3; D: TRBD1; size: .; length: 18; DNA: TGTGCCAGCAGCTTGGGATTACCGGGACAGGGGTACTCAGATACGCAGTATTTT; CDR3: CASSLGLPGQGYSDTQYF
V: TRBV19; J: TRBJ2-1; D: .; size: once; length: 14; DNA: TGTGCCAGTAGTAATTTCGGGTCCTACAATGAGCAGTTCTTC; CDR3: CASSNFGSYNEQFF
V: TRBV27; J: TRBJ1-1; D: .; size: .; length: 13; DNA: TGTGCCAGCAGACGAGGGAGGAACACTGAAGCTTTCTTT; CDR3: CASRRGRNTEAFF
V: TRBV7-2; J: TRBJ2-3; D: TRBD2; size: few; length: 15; DNA: TGTGCCAGCAGCTTCCGGACTAGCGGGGTTGTAAGGCAGTATTTT; CDR3: CASSFRTSGVVRQYF
V: TRBV6-1; J: TRBJ2-1; D: .; size: .; length: 14; DNA: TGTGCCAGCAGCCGGGACTGGATTTACAATGAGCAGTTCTTC; CDR3: CASSRDWIYNEQFF
V: TRBV5-6; J: TRBJ1-2; D: TRBD1; size: .; length: 12; DNA: TGTGCCAGCAGCCCACAGGGGTCAGGCTACACCTTC; CDR3: CASSPQGSGYTF
V: TRBV10-2; J: TRBJ2-2; D: .; size: .; length: 11; DNA: TGCGCCAGTGGTCGGGGGTGGGAGCTGTTTTTT; CDR3: CASGRGWELFF
V: TRBV6-5; J: TRBJ2-2; D: .; size: .; length: 12; DNA: TGTGCCAGCAGGGGCGGGAACGGGGAGCTGTTTTTT; CDR3: CASRGGNGELFF
V: TRBV6-1; J: TRBJ2-3; D: .; size: few; length: 13; DNA: TGTGCCAGCAGTGATGGCTTCACAGATACGCAGTATTTT; CDR3: CASSDGFTDTQYF
V: TRBV6-5; J: TRBJ2-7; D: .; size: few; length: 12; DNA: TGTGCCAGCAGTCTAGACTCCTACGAGCAGTACTTC; CDR3: CASSLDSYEQYF
V: TRBV4-1; J: TRBJ2-3; D: TRBD2; size: .; length: 16; DNA: TGCGCCAGCAGCCGGGTTTACGGGGGGGCTACAGATACGCAGTATTTT; CDR3: CASSRVYGGATDTQYF
V: TRBV4-2; J: TRBJ2-2; D: .; size: .; length: 16; DNA: TGTGCCAGCAGCCAAGAGGGTAGCTCCAACACCGGGGAGCTGTTTTTT; CDR3: CASSQEGSSNTGELFF
V: TRBV7-3; J: TRBJ1-1; D: .; size: few; length: 14; DNA: TGTGCCAGTAATAACGGGGGGATGGACACTGAAGCTTTCTTT; CDR3: CASNNGGMDTEAFF
V: TRBV28; J: TRBJ2-7; D: TRBD1; size: .; length: 17; DNA: TGTGCCAGCAGTTCCAGGGGAGACAGGGTTACCCCCCGCGAGCAGTACTTC; CDR3: CASSSRGDRVTPREQYF
V: TRBV6-1; J: TRBJ1-4; D: TRBD1; size: .; length: 19; DNA: TGTGCCAGCAGTGAAGTGGCCTTGGACAGGATGAGGGCTAATGAAAAACTGTTTTTT; CDR3: CASSEVALDRMRANEKLFF
V: TRBV6-1; J: TRBJ2-2; D: .; size: .; length: 13; DNA: TGTGCCACCTGTAGCCCGAACACCGGGGAGCTGTTTTTT; CDR3: CATCSPNTGELFF
V: TRBV7-5; J: TRBJ2-6; D: .; size: few; length: 15; DNA: TGTGCCAGAAGCTTAATAACAGCTGGGGCCAACGTCCTGACTTTC; CDR3: CARSLITAGANVLTF
V: TRBV14; J: TRBJ2-3; D: .; size: few; length: 13; DNA: TGTGCCAGCAGCCTGGGCAGCAGAGATACGCAGTATTTT; CDR3: CASSLGSRDTQYF
V: TRBV6-4; J: TRBJ2-1; D: TRBD1; size: few; length: 15; DNA: TGTGCCAGCAGTGCGCAGGGGGCGGGCATCAATGAGCAGTTCTTC; CDR3: CASSAQGAGINEQFF
V: TRBV29-1; J: TRBJ1-1; D: TRBD1; size: few; length: 16; DNA: TGCAGCGTTGAAGATAGAACAGGGGGGGGAGACACTGAAGCTTTCTTT; CDR3: CSVEDRTGGGDTEAFF
V: TRBV30; J: TRBJ2-5; D: TRBD1; size: .; length: 14; DNA: TGTGCCTACCACACGGGACAGGGAAAAGAGACCCAGTACTTC; CDR3: CAYHTGQGKETQYF
V: TRBV5-1; J: TRBJ1-1; D: .; size: .; length: 14; DNA: TGCGCCAGCAAGTTCGATCTCGGGAACACTGAAGCTTTCTTT; CDR3: CASKFDLGNTEAFF
V: TRBV11-2; J: TRBJ2-1; D: .; size: .; length: 13; DNA: TGTGCCAGCAGCTTGAGCTCCTACAATGAGCAGTTCTTC; CDR3: CASSLSSYNEQFF
V: TRBV6-5; J: TRBJ2-7; D: .; size: .; length: 14; DNA: TGTGCCAGCAGTTACTCGCGGCTTGGCTACGAGCAGTACTTC; CDR3: CASSYSRLGYEQYF
V: TRBV30; J: TRBJ2-3; D: TRBD2; size: .; length: 14; DNA: TGTGCCTGGAGTGTACTACTAGCGGGGGATACGCAGTATTTT; CDR3: CAWSVLLAGDTQYF
V: TRBV4-1; J: TRBJ2-1; D: .; size: .; length: 14; DNA: TGCGCCAGCAGCCAATTCCAGGGAGGCAATGAGCAGTTCTTC; CDR3: CASSQFQGGNEQFF
V: TRBV25-1; J: TRBJ2-5; D: .; size: .; length: 14; DNA: TGTGCCAGCAGATCTCCAGGGGTTTGGGAGACCCAGTACTTC; CDR3: CASRSPGVWETQYF
V: TRBV10-3; J: TRBJ1-1; D: TRBD1; size: .; length: 16; DNA: TGTGCCATCAGTGATGCAGGGAGTGCGGGACAGGGGAAAGCTTTCTTT; CDR3: CAISDAGSAGQGKAFF
V: TRBV4-1; J: TRBJ1-1; D: .; size: few; length: 14; DNA: TGCGCCAGCAGCCTCGACAGAGGTCGCACTGAAGCTTTCTTT; CDR3: CASSLDRGRTEAFF